A single sample gave rise to the 29 T cell receptor beta chains below, sequenced in a study of blood T cell repertoires in COVID-19. Produced via immunoSEQ multiplex PCR; TCRdb's table is partial and in-frame only. This table holds 450,000 to 500,000 clones, 80% to 90% found once. The material sequenced was PBMCs or T cells enriched from blood (not recorded which). These TCRs come from a woman aged 60-70 years who had recovered from COVID-19.

This chain joins TRBV12-5 and TRBJ2-7; the D gene is possibly TRBD2 (6 bases). The CDR3 runs to 15 residues. Germline loops: CDR1 LGHNT, CDR2 FRNRAP. Between the trimmed V and J ends, which lost 2 bases and 4 bases, there was a span of 15 bases. The CDR3 region is CASGLRLGFPYEQYF. Written as DNA, the CDR3 is TGTGCTAGTGGTTTGAGACTAGGCTTCCCTTACGAGCAGTACTTC.

The CDR3 loop reads CASSVPTGGSYNEQFF. The CDR3, as DNA: TGTGCCAGCAGCGTACCAACAGGGGGATCCTACAATGAGCAGTTCTTC. The rearrangement uses TRBV9 and TRBJ2-1; 8 nucleotides align to TRBD1. The CDR3 extends over 16 amino acids. V lost 1 base and J lost 1; bases outside the gene matches: 4. CDR1 SGDLS and CDR2 YYNGEE come from the germline V gene. Together with reference TRBV9 and TRBJ2-1, the CDR3 gives the full variable domain: DSGVTQTPKHLITATGQRVTLRCSPRSGDLSVYWYQQSLDQGLQFLIQYYNGEERAKGNILERFSAQQFPDLHSELNLSSLELGDSALYFCASSVPTGGSYNEQFFGPGTRLTVL.

The V gene is TRBV5-4, the J gene TRBJ2-3; TRBD2 matches 8 bases. Germline lookup yields CDR1 SGHNT and CDR2 YYREEE (reference sequence). After removal of 0 bases from V and 4 bases from J, the junction contained 7 bases not matched to a gene. This CDR3 is 16 amino acids long. CDR3 bases: TGTGCCAGCAGCTTGGTCGGGGGGGGCGGGTCAGATACGCAGTATTTT. Amino acids: CASSLVGGGGSDTQYF.

This clone was found a few times. The chain uses TRBV14 and TRBJ1-4; TRBD1 might be the D (5 bases). Germline V gene lookup returns CDR1 SGHDN and CDR2 FVKESK. The CDR3 runs to 15 residues. V lost 4 bases to trimming and J lost 6 bases, with 15 bases between them. This CDR3 is CASSPQGANYEKLFF. CDR3 bases: TGTGCCAGCAGCCCCCAAGGGGCGAACTATGAAAAACTGTTTTTT.

V is TRBV5-4 and J is TRBJ2-3; 7 bases map to TRBD2. This CDR3 has 12 residues. CDR1 is SGHNT and CDR2 is YYREEE in the germline V gene (reference sequence). Unmatched junction bases numbered 0, after V lost 4 bases and J lost 4 bases. The CDR3 protein is CASSGGADTQYF. The CDR3, as DNA: TGTGCCAGCAGCGGGGGGGCAGATACGCAGTATTTT. The entire variable domain, with the rest obtained from reference TRBV5-4 and TRBJ2-3, is as follows: ETGVTQSPTHLIKTRGQQVTLRCSSQSGHNTVSWYQQALGQGPQFIFQYYREEENGRGNFPPRFSGLQFPNYSSELNVNALELDDSALYLCASSGGADTQYFGPGTRLTVL.

The chain recombines TRBV27 with TRBJ2-3; TRBD2 agrees at 8 bases. CDR3 length: 14 residues. After removal of 5 bases from V and 6 bases from J, the junction contained 7 bases not matched to a gene. Germline V gene lookup returns CDR1 MNHEY and CDR2 SMNVEV (reference sequence). CDR3 sequence: CASSPGGAGDTQYF. CDR3 sequence (DNA): TGTGCCAGCAGTCCCGGGGGGGCAGGGGATACGCAGTATTTT.

The J gene is TRBJ1-1, the V gene TRBV3-1 (or the pseudogene TRBV3-2); 12 nucleotides align to TRBD1. V was clipped by 4 bases and J by 7 bases; unmatched bases: 7. Germline V gene sequence: CDR1 LGHDT, CDR2 YNNKEL (reference sequence). CDR3 length equals 15 residues. CDR3 protein: CASSPPGQGAFEAFF. The DNA for the CDR3 is TGTGCCAGCAGCCCTCCGGGACAGGGGGCCTTTGAAGCTTTCTTT.

This chain connects TRBV11-2 to TRBJ1-1, with TRBD1 identical over 9 bases. V trimming: 3 bases; J trimming: 4 bases; junction bases outside the gene matches: 6. CDR3 length: 15 amino acids. Germline loops: CDR1 SGHAT, CDR2 FQNNGV. CDR3 bases: TGTGCCAGCAGCTTCACAGGGGGCGTGGGCACTGAAGCTTTCTTT. This codes for CASSFTGGVGTEAFF. The full variable domain, completed using reference TRBV11-2 and TRBJ1-1, is EAGVAQSPRYKIIEKRQSVAFWCNPISGHATLYWYQQILGQGPKLLIQFQNNGVVDDSQLPKDRFSAERLKGVDSTLKIQPAKLEDSAVYLCASSFTGGVGTEAFFGQGTRLTVV.

The table lists this clone with a count of one. This rearrangement joins TRBV24-1 to TRBJ1-1; D gene ambiguous. Trimming took 9 bases from V and 8 from J, leaving 18 bases between them. This CDR3 region has 13 residues. CDR1 KGHDR and CDR2 SFDVKD come from the germline V gene. Here the CDR3 reads CATPRRGGSEAFF. Written as DNA, the CDR3 is TGTGCCACCCCAAGACGCGGAGGATCGGAAGCTTTCTTT.

This clone was recorded a few times. The sample holds other DNA sequences that translate to the same CDR3. This chain connects TRBV5-1 to TRBJ1-1; 8 bases agree with TRBD1. V lost 4 bases, J lost 1 base, and 3 bases stayed unmatched. There are 14 residues in the CDR3. Germline assignment: CDR1 SGHRS and CDR2 YFSETQ. DNA of the CDR3: TGCGCCAGCAGCGGACAGGGAGGGAACACTGAAGCTTTCTTT. Protein sequence: CASSGQGGNTEAFF.

This chain connects TRBV5-1 to TRBJ2-3, with D uncertain. Germline V lookup: CDR1 SGHRS, CDR2 YFSETQ. The CDR3 is 14 amino acids. V lost 0 bases to trimming and J lost 3 bases, with 8 bases between them. The CDR3 loop is CASSLVRRTDTQYF. CDR3 nucleotides: TGCGCCAGCAGCTTGGTACGGAGAACAGATACGCAGTATTTT.

The chain joins TRBV27 to TRBJ1-4, with 10 bases matching TRBD1. The CDR3 runs 18 residues. Losses at the gene ends were 6 bases for V and 6 bases for J; bases not matched to a gene: 16. Germline lookup yields CDR1 MNHEY and CDR2 SMNVEV (reference sequence). The CDR3 DNA follows: TGTGCCAGCAGCCTTCACCGAACGGCGGGGACAGGGGATGAAAAACTGTTTTTT. Protein: CASSLHRTAGTGDEKLFF.

Written as DNA, the CDR3 is TGTGCCAGCCGGGACAGGGAGACAGATACGCAGTATTTT. Translation: CASRDRETDTQYF. The J gene is TRBJ2-3, the V gene TRBV19; 9 bases match TRBD1. This CDR3 has 13 amino acids. Trimming took 9 bases from V and 3 from J; bases not matched to a gene: 4. Germline values: CDR1 LNHDA, CDR2 SQIVND (reference sequence).

Comment on this clone: Other DNA sequences within the sample encode an identical CDR3. This rearrangement joins TRBV5-1 to TRBJ1-2; TRBD1 is a possible D gene (6 bases). The germline V and J ends were trimmed by 0 bases and 3 bases, with 9 bases remaining between them. The CDR3 loop spans 14 amino acids. The germline CDR1 and CDR2 sequences are SGHRS and YFSETQ. For the CDR3, the DNA is TGCGCCAGCAGCTTGGCTGGGGGCGACTATGGCTACACCTTC. Protein: CASSLAGGDYGYTF. Variable domain in full (rest from reference TRBV5-1 and TRBJ1-2): KAGVTQTPRYLIKTRGQQVTLSCSPISGHRSVSWYQQTPGQGLQFLFEYFSETQRNKGNFPGRFSGRQFSNSRSEMNVSTLELGDSALYLCASSLAGGDYGYTFGSGTRLTVV.

The chain is built from TRBV11-2 and TRBJ1-2; TRBD1 agrees at 11 bases. Looked up from germline, CDR1 is SGHAT and CDR2 is FQNNGV. Trimming took 7 bases from V and 7 from J; bases not matched to a gene: 17. The CDR3 runs 17 residues. CDR3 in DNA: TGTGCCAGCACCCCGACTTACGGAGGACAGGGGGCGTTTGGCTACACCTTC. Amino acid sequence: CASTPTYGGQGAFGYTF.

The V gene is TRBV5-4, the J gene TRBJ1-2, with 9 nucleotides matching TRBD1. The V and J ends lost 4 bases and 5 bases, in that order; junction bases with no gene match: 6. The germline gives CDR1 SGHNT, CDR2 YYREEE (reference sequence). The CDR3 sequence is 14 residues long. CDR3 protein: CASSPPGQGYGYTF. The CDR3 bases are TGTGCCAGCAGCCCCCCGGGACAGGGTTATGGCTACACCTTC.

V usage is TRBV2 and J usage is TRBJ1-4; perhaps TRBD1 as D (6 bases). The CDR3 has 15 residues. The V end was cut by 6 bases, the J end by 5 bases, with 16 bases between. The germline CDR1 and CDR2 sequences are SNHLY and FYNNEI. The CDR3 sequence is CASSGGGAGNEKLFF. DNA for the CDR3: TGTGCCAGCAGCGGGGGGGGCGCCGGGAATGAAAAACTGTTTTTT.

This chain uses TRBV9 with TRBJ1-6; tentatively, D is TRBD1 (5 bases). The CDR3 extends over 15 amino acids. V was shortened by 6 bases and J by 7 bases, with 17 bases between the two germline ends. From germline, CDR1 is SGDLS and CDR2 YYNGEE. The CDR3 region is CASTRGAGENSPLHF. The CDR3 DNA sequence: TGTGCCAGCACCCGAGGGGCGGGGGAAAATTCACCCCTCCACTTT.

CDR3 residues: CASSFSDPGKSGGYTF. CDR3 DNA: TGTGCCAGCAGCTTCAGTGACCCGGGGAAATCGGGGGGCTACACCTTC. V is TRBV7-2 and J is TRBJ1-2; D not certain. CDR3 length equals 16 residues. Trimming took 3 bases from V and 8 from J, leaving 22 bases between them. The germline CDR1 and CDR2 sequences are SGHTA and FQGNSA.

The V gene is TRBV27, the J gene TRBJ2-1; a possible D gene is TRBD1 (5 bases). The length of the CDR3 is 16 residues. The germline CDR1 and CDR2 sequences are MNHEY and SMNVEV (reference sequence). V gave up 6 bases and J gave up 0 bases, with 15 bases separating them. CDR3 sequence: CASSRTLKSSYNEQFF. CDR3 nucleotides: TGTGCCAGCAGCCGGACACTTAAGAGCTCCTACAATGAGCAGTTCTTC.

The CDR3 DNA is TGTGCCAGCAGCGCCAGACAGGGGGTCGGATATGGCTACACCTTC. Translating it yields CASSARQGVGYGYTF. The chain uses TRBV9 and TRBJ1-2, with 9 bases lining up with TRBD1. The trim removed 3 bases at V and 5 bases at J, leaving 8 bases unmatched. Germline CDR1 is SGDLS and CDR2 is YYNGEE. The CDR3 runs to 15 residues.

The V call is TRBV2, the J call TRBJ2-7, with 8 positions matching TRBD1. CDR1 and CDR2 (germline): SNHLY, FYNNEI. The CDR3 totals 13 residues. J lost 2 bases, V lost 8 bases, and 5 bases had no gene match. The CDR3 is CASGQGPTYEQYV. The CDR3 bases are TGTGCCAGCGGACAGGGTCCCACCTACGAGCAGTACGTC.

The chain carries TRBV5-4 and TRBJ1-2; perhaps TRBD1 as D (5 bases). The V and J ends lost 4 bases and 4 bases respectively, with 8 bases between them. The CDR3 has 12 residues. Germline V gene sequence: CDR1 SGHNT, CDR2 YYREEE (reference sequence). The CDR3 nucleotides are TGTGCCAGCAGCCCCGACAGCTATGGCTACACCTTC. Encoded protein: CASSPDSYGYTF.

The rearrangement joins TRBV24-1 to TRBJ2-1; the D is unclear. The V end lost 2 bases, the J end lost 8 bases, and 9 bases lay between the germline ends. From germline, CDR1 is KGHDR and CDR2 SFDVKD. The CDR3 consists of 13 residues. CDR3 in DNA: TGTGCCACCAGTGATTCCAGGCTGGATGAGCAGTTCTTC. Translated: CATSDSRLDEQFF.

The rearrangement joins TRBV10-2 to TRBJ1-6; TRBD1 agrees at 7 bases. Looked up from germline, CDR1 is WSHSY and CDR2 is SAAADI. This CDR3 spans 16 amino acids. J lost 9 bases, V lost 5 bases, and 13 bases had no gene match. CDR3 nucleotide sequence: TGCGCCAGCAGTCAACGTCTGACAGGGCCAGGTTCACCCCTCCACTTT. This codes for CASSQRLTGPGSPLHF.

This sequence joins TRBV29-1 and TRBJ1-5, with TRBD1 identical over 8 bases. Germline-derived CDR1 and CDR2 are SQVTM and ANQGSEA. The CDR3 runs 14 residues. The trim removed 4 bases at V and 2 bases at J, leaving 4 bases unmatched. The CDR3 protein is CSVAQGAGNQPQHF. The CDR3, as DNA: TGCAGCGTTGCGCAGGGGGCTGGCAATCAGCCCCAGCATTTT.

This clone was seen a single time. This chain links TRBV18 with TRBJ1-3, with 7 nucleotides matching TRBD1. Germline V gene lookup returns CDR1 KGHSH and CDR2 LQKENI. This CDR3 region has 15 residues. The trim removed 3 bases at V and 4 bases at J, leaving 6 bases unmatched. CDR3 DNA sequence: TGTGCCAGCTCACCGGCGACAGGGCACGGAAACACCATATATTTT. It yields the protein CASSPATGHGNTIYF.

CDR3 sequence: CAWSRRGGSDGNQPQHF. CDR3 nucleotide sequence: TGTGCCTGGAGCCGCCGAGGAGGTTCTGACGGCAATCAGCCCCAGCATTTT. The V call is TRBV30, the J call TRBJ1-5; no clear D gene. Trimming removed 3 bases from V and 2 bases from J, with 20 bases in between. CDR3 length: 17 amino acids. Germline CDR1 and CDR2: GTSNPN and SVGIG (reference sequence). The full variable domain, in which reference TRBV30 and TRBJ1-5 provide the parts outside the CDR3, is SQTIHQWPATLVQPVGSPLSLECTVEGTSNPNLYWYRQAAGRGLQLLFYSVGIGQISSEVPQNLSASRPQDRQFILSSKKLLLSDSGFYLCAWSRRGGSDGNQPQHFGDGTRLSIL.

The chain joins TRBV6-5 to TRBJ1-3; D is unclear. This CDR3 has 15 residues. The germline V gene has CDR1 MNHEY and CDR2 SVGAGI. V was trimmed by 5 bases and J by 1 base, leaving 12 bases between them. CDR3 sequence reads: CASSPVLESGNTIYF. In DNA form, the CDR3 reads TGTGCCAGCAGTCCCGTTTTGGAGTCTGGAAACACCATATATTTT.